The TCR beta chain under discussion was sequenced for a study of shared clonotypes between healthy human individuals. Overall study: The study drew on a couple of women and a few men aged 18 to 49 as donors. Each donor's CD8 memory used one plate, CD8 naive two, each CD4 subset three. Study results and limitations: Generation of non-shared clonotypes was less probable than generation of clonotypes shared by all four donors. Roughly 5% was the fraction of naive CD4 clonotypes found shared across four donors.

CDR1 is MGHRA, CDR2 YSYEKL, per germline. This CDR3 is 13 amino acids long. The ends were cut back, 3 bases at V and 0 bases at J, with 6 bases in the middle. It was CD45RO-negative cells, positively selected for CCR7, that made up naive CD8 cells, with terminally differentiated effector memory CD45RA+ cells excluded. TCRdb's table, derived via immunoSEQ multiplex PCR, lists solely in-frame clones and lacks some. The table records 2 million to 2.5 million clones, 85% to 95% of them present only once. Regarding this clone: Its matching antigen is unknown.

The sample consisted of naive CD8+ T cells from PBMCs. The sequence was obtained from a man between 18 and 35 years old in good health. Some clones in this sample may be carry-over from other donors' samples. V usage is TRBV4-1 and J usage is TRBJ2-7, with D hard to call. CDR3 amino acids: CASSQRLSYEQYF. The CDR3 DNA reads as TGCGCCAGCAGCCAGAGACTCTCCTACGAGCAGTACTTC.